This T cell receptor beta chain appears in the sequencing data of a study of patients and donors after allogeneic stem cell transplantation. This clonotype was seen a handful of times. Germline V gives CDR1 MNHEY, CDR2 SMNVEV (reference sequence). V lost 3 bases to trimming and J lost 3 bases, with 9 bases between them. The CDR3 loop spans 14 amino acids. One entry per CDR3 protein, called by TCRdb with MiXCR from the RT-PCR reads. Among some 60,000 distinct CDR3 sequences listed, roughly 15% were seen once. Sequencing was performed on blood, either unsorted or a sorted T cell fraction (not recorded which). The chain joins TRBV27 to TRBJ1-5, with a tentative D call TRBD1 (5 bases). The receptor was derived from a human donor who was either an allogeneic HSCT recipient or a stem cell or donor lymphocyte infusion donor (not recorded which). It is not recorded whose cells these are; they may come from a transplant donor. Written as DNA, the CDR3 is TGTGCCAGCAGTTTCGACAGCAACAATCAGCCCCAGCATTTT. Translated: CASSFDSNNQPQHF.